This T cell receptor (beta chain) was profiled in a study of blood T cells in healthy people across ages. Trimming pared 6 bases from V and 1 base from J, leaving 12 bases between. The CDR3 is 14 amino acids. Germline V gene sequence: CDR1 MNHEY, CDR2 SVGAGI. The second PCR ran about 6 to 11 cycles with a sample-barcoded 5' primer and J-beta primers. TCRdb ran MiXCR on the 5' RACE reads and lists one entry per CDR3 protein. Of approximately 780,000 distinct CDR3 sequences in the sample, more than 25% were seen once. The sample was also linked to a second study, of T cells of mothers and their children. That report adds: Random nucleotides (2-4) and sample barcodes were added by the M1S primer used in the second PCR. Slightly, though not significantly, more overlap was seen in related than in unrelated mother-child pairs.

The sample taken for sequencing was blood. This clonotype was obtained from a boy younger than 18 in good health. The gene calls are TRBV6-5 and TRBJ1-1; a weak D match, TRBD1 (6 bases). CDR3 sequence (DNA): TGTGCCAGCAGGACGCAGGGGTGGAACACTGAAGCTTTCTTT. Its protein is CASRTQGWNTEAFF.